A single sample gave rise to the 28 T cell receptor beta chains below, sequenced in a study of neurological immune-mediated disorders. A single record per CDR3 protein comes from TCRdb applying MiXCR to the 5' RACE reads. In the table there are about 41,000 distinct CDR3 sequences, approximately 15% of which are singletons. The source material was CD4+ T cells from blood. The receptors shown here come from a woman in her sixties or seventies with HTLV-1-associated myelopathy (HAM/TSP).

This clonotype was seen at least ten times. The chain recombines TRBV5-1 with TRBJ1-1; D unresolved. CDR3 length equals 16 residues. Trimming left V 0 bases short and J 1 base short, with 13 bases between. The germline gives CDR1 SGHRS, CDR2 YFSETQ. CDR3 residues: CASSLAVGRQNTEAFF. The CDR3 DNA sequence: TGCGCCAGCAGCTTGGCGGTGGGCAGGCAGAACACTGAAGCTTTCTTT. Looking up the rest from reference TRBV5-1 and TRBJ1-1 gives the full variable domain: KAGVTQTPRYLIKTRGQQVTLSCSPISGHRSVSWYQQTPGQGLQFLFEYFSETQRNKGNFPGRFSGRQFSNSRSEMNVSTLELGDSALYLCASSLAVGRQNTEAFFGQGTRLTVV.

This clonotype was seen at least ten times. The V call is TRBV7-2, the J call TRBJ2-1; D perhaps matches TRBD1 (7 bases). The CDR3 has 16 residues. V was shortened by 1 base and J by 7 bases, with 17 bases between the two germline ends. Germline loops: CDR1 SGHTA, CDR2 FQGNSA. CDR3 sequence reads: CASSLGGGGVGNEQFF. CDR3 bases: TGTGCCAGCAGCTTAGGTGGAGGGGGCGTGGGGAATGAGCAGTTCTTC.

This clonotype was seen at least ten times. J is TRBJ1-1 and V is TRBV20-1, with D possibly TRBD1 on 5 matching bases. CDR3 length equals 14 residues. The germline V gene encodes CDR1 DFQATT and CDR2 SNEGSKA (reference sequence). V lost 3 bases, J lost 0 bases, and 11 bases lay in between. This chain's CDR3 is CSARRGAMNTEAFF. Written as DNA, the CDR3 is TGCAGTGCTAGGAGGGGAGCTATGAACACTGAAGCTTTCTTT.

This clonotype was observed many times. The rearrangement joins TRBV5-1 to TRBJ1-1; D is uncertain. Between the trimmed V and J ends, which lost 4 bases and 0 bases, there was a span of 13 bases. CDR3 length: 15 residues. The germline V gene has CDR1 SGHRS and CDR2 YFSETQ. DNA for the CDR3: TGCGCCAGCAGCCCCCTAGAGGGAATGAACACTGAAGCTTTCTTT. Translated: CASSPLEGMNTEAFF.

This clonotype was detected many times. The rearrangement joins TRBV20-1 to TRBJ1-2; 10 bases line up with TRBD1. CDR1 DFQATT and CDR2 SNEGSKA come from the germline V gene (reference sequence). V lost 0 bases and J lost 2; bases outside the gene matches: 6. The CDR3 contains 16 residues. The CDR3 DNA follows: TGCAGTGCTAGAGATAGGCCGGGACAGGGGAACTATGGCTACACCTTC. It translates to CSARDRPGQGNYGYTF.

This clonotype was counted at least ten times. The chain uses TRBV24-1 and TRBJ2-5; D is possibly TRBD1 (5 bases). CDR1 is KGHDR, CDR2 SFDVKD, per germline. V lost 1 base and J 2 bases, leaving 10 bases between the germline ends. The CDR3 is 15 amino acids. CDR3 sequence (DNA): TGTGCCACCAGTGATTTTCATAGGGGACAAGAGACCCAGTACTTC. Its translation: CATSDFHRGQETQYF.

This clonotype was recorded many times. The chain has TRBV5-1 and TRBJ2-1, with TRBD1 identical over 7 bases. V trimming: 4 bases; J trimming: 5 bases; junction bases outside the gene matches: 3. Germline-derived CDR1 and CDR2 are SGHRS and YFSETQ. This CDR3 is built from 13 residues. DNA for the CDR3: TGCGCCAGCAGCATCACAGGGGACAATGAGCAGTTCTTC. Amino acid sequence: CASSITGDNEQFF. Full variable domain (missing parts from reference TRBV5-1 and TRBJ2-1): KAGVTQTPRYLIKTRGQQVTLSCSPISGHRSVSWYQQTPGQGLQFLFEYFSETQRNKGNFPGRFSGRQFSNSRSEMNVSTLELGDSALYLCASSITGDNEQFFGPGTRLTVL.

There are many counts of this clonotype. V usage is TRBV5-1 and J usage is TRBJ2-3; D is ambiguous. The CDR3 is made up of 12 amino acids. V lost 4 bases to trimming and J lost 6 bases, with 9 bases between them. Per the germline V gene, CDR1 is SGHRS and CDR2 is YFSETQ. This CDR3 is CASSPLEDTQYF. In DNA form, the CDR3 reads TGCGCCAGCAGCCCCCTTGAGGATACGCAGTATTTT.

This clonotype has a count of ten or more. V usage is TRBV6-5 and J usage is TRBJ2-3, with a possible D match to TRBD2 (5 bases). Trimming cost V 0 bases and J 4 bases, with 14 bases left between them. Germline CDR1 MNHEY, CDR2 SVGAGI. There are 16 residues in the CDR3. CDR3 nucleotide sequence: TGTGCCAGCAGTTACTCGTTCGCGGGCCGACCAGATACGCAGTATTTT. Its protein product is CASSYSFAGRPDTQYF.

This clonotype has a handful of counts. This rearrangement joins TRBV6-2 or TRBV6-3 to TRBJ2-3; D gene unclear. V was pared by 5 bases and J by 3 bases, with 9 bases between. The CDR3 loop spans 13 amino acids. CDR1 MNHEY and CDR2 SVGEGT come from the germline V gene. CDR3: CASSRTTTDTQYF. In nucleotides, the CDR3 is TGTGCCAGCAGTCGGACCACTACAGATACGCAGTATTTT.

This clonotype showed up many times. The gene calls are TRBV5-6 and TRBJ2-1; 8 bases line up with TRBD2. CDR1 SGHDT and CDR2 YYEEEE come from the germline V gene. CDR3 length: 15 residues. The trim removed 4 bases at V and 6 bases at J, leaving 9 bases unmatched. CDR3 in DNA: TGTGCCAGCAGCCCGGTCGGGGGGGCCGGCAATGAGCAGTTCTTC. Translated: CASSPVGGAGNEQFF.

This clonotype was seen at least ten times. The rearrangement uses TRBV14 and TRBJ2-4, with D maybe TRBD1 (5 bases). The germline CDR1 and CDR2 sequences are SGHDN and FVKESK. The V gene lost 0 bases and the J gene lost 2 bases, with 14 bases spanning the gap. This CDR3 has 17 residues. Written as DNA, the CDR3 is TGTGCCAGCAGCCAAGATACTTTTGCAGGGTCCAAAAACATTCAGTACTTC. This sequence encodes CASSQDTFAGSKNIQYF.

The rearrangement joins TRBV12-5 to TRBJ2-2, with 8 bases identical to TRBD1. The CDR3 totals 14 residues. J lost 7 bases, V lost 3 bases, and 4 bases had no gene match. The germline V gene has CDR1 LGHNT and CDR2 FRNRAP. The chain's CDR3 is CASGLGQGNGELFF. The CDR3 DNA follows: TGTGCTAGTGGTTTAGGACAGGGCAACGGGGAGCTGTTTTTT.

This clonotype is categorized as medium-sized. This chain links TRBV20-1 with TRBJ2-5, with D unclear. Trimming removed 6 bases at V and 4 bases at J, with 9 bases between. This CDR3 is built from 11 residues. The germline V gene encodes CDR1 DFQATT and CDR2 SNEGSKA (reference sequence). CDR3 loop: CSATLGETQYF. The CDR3 DNA reads as TGCAGTGCCACACTTGGAGAGACCCAGTACTTC.

Ten or more counts support this clonotype. This sequence joins TRBV7-9 and TRBJ2-3, with D unclear. CDR3 length equals 14 residues. V gave up 3 bases and J gave up 4 bases, with 11 bases separating them. Per germline, CDR1 SEHNR and CDR2 FQNEAQ (reference sequence). CDR3 amino acids: CASSFGHGADTQYF. The CDR3 DNA sequence: TGTGCCAGCAGCTTCGGGCACGGTGCAGATACGCAGTATTTT. Full variable domain (missing parts from reference TRBV7-9 and TRBJ2-3): DTGVSQNPRHKITKRGQNVTFRCDPISEHNRLYWYRQTLGQGPEFLTYFQNEAQLEKSRLLSDRFSAERPKGSFSTLEIQRTEQGDSAMYLCASSFGHGADTQYFGPGTRLTVL.

This clonotype was picked up many times. The CDR3 DNA reads TGCAGTGCTAGAGGTCCCTTTCCCAATTCACCCCTCCACTTT. This gives the protein CSARGPFPNSPLHF. The V and J genes are TRBV20-1 and TRBJ1-6, with D hard to call. CDR1 and CDR2 from the germline V gene are DFQATT and SNEGSKA (reference sequence). Trimming took 1 base from V and 7 from J, leaving 11 bases between them. The CDR3 length is 14 residues.

The chain carries TRBV19 and TRBJ2-7; the D is unclear. The V end lost 5 bases, the J end lost 4 bases, and 12 bases lay between the germline ends. The CDR3 length is 13 residues. CDR1 is LNHDA and CDR2 is SQIVND in the germline V gene (reference sequence). The chain's CDR3 is CASSDSAAYEQYF. The CDR3 DNA reads as TGTGCCAGTAGTGACTCAGCAGCGTACGAGCAGTACTTC.

The chain joins TRBV20-1 to TRBJ1-1; no clear D gene. Germline CDR1 reads DFQATT; CDR2 reads SNEGSKA (reference sequence). V lost 3 bases, J lost 3 bases, and 8 bases lay in between. The CDR3 spans 12 residues. CDR3 loop: CSARPRDTEAFF. Written as DNA, the CDR3 is TGCAGTGCTAGGCCGAGGGACACTGAAGCTTTCTTT.

The chain carries TRBV7-9 and TRBJ2-3, with a possible D match to TRBD2 (5 bases). The CDR3 totals 15 residues. V shed 1 base and J shed 4 bases, with 12 bases lying between them. Germline-derived CDR1 and CDR2 are SEHNR and FQNEAQ (reference sequence). The CDR3 loop reads CASSLDGPDSDTQYF. DNA for the CDR3: TGTGCCAGCAGCTTAGATGGTCCGGACTCAGATACGCAGTATTTT. Filled out from reference TRBV7-9 and TRBJ2-3, the complete variable domain reads DTGVSQNPRHKITKRGQNVTFRCDPISEHNRLYWYRQTLGQGPEFLTYFQNEAQLEKSRLLSDRFSAERPKGSFSTLEIQRTEQGDSAMYLCASSLDGPDSDTQYFGPGTRLTVL.

This clonotype was seen ten or more times. The chain has TRBV15 and TRBJ1-2; D gene unclear. Germline CDR1 LNHNV, CDR2 YYDKDF (reference sequence). The V end lost 0 bases, the J end lost 8 bases, and 10 bases lay between the germline ends. The CDR3 totals 13 residues. CDR3 sequence (DNA): TGTGCCACCAGCAGAGAGCGGGCCGGGGGCTACACCTTC. Protein sequence: CATSRERAGGYTF.

This clonotype came up many times. This chain links TRBV7-8 with TRBJ2-1; 7 positions agree with TRBD1. This CDR3 is built from 15 residues. V lost 4 bases and J lost 4; bases outside the gene matches: 7. The germline gives CDR1 SGHVS, CDR2 FQNEAQ. The CDR3 DNA is TGTGCCAGCAGCTCCTCCGGACAGGATTACAATGAGCAGTTCTTC. Protein: CASSSSGQDYNEQFF.

The gene calls are TRBV30 and TRBJ2-1; 9 positions agree with TRBD2. Germline V gene sequence: CDR1 GTSNPN, CDR2 SVGIG (reference sequence). V gave up 0 bases and J gave up 5 bases; unmatched junction bases: 8. This CDR3 has 16 residues. The CDR3 DNA sequence: TGTGCCTGGAGTGTTGGAGCGGGGGGCAACAACAATGAGCAGTTCTTC. Amino acids: CAWSVGAGGNNNEQFF.

This clonotype was seen only a few times. V usage is TRBV30 and J usage is TRBJ1-2, with TRBD1 matching over 8 bases. The CDR3 runs 11 residues. CDR1 is GTSNPN and CDR2 is SVGIG in the germline V gene (reference sequence). V shed 6 bases, J shed 7 bases, and the junction held 4 bases outside the gene matches. The DNA for the CDR3 is TGTGCCTGCCAGGGGGCAATTGGCTACACCTTC. Protein product: CACQGAIGYTF. Combining the CDR3 with reference TRBV30 and TRBJ1-2 gives the whole variable domain SQTIHQWPATLVQPVGSPLSLECTVEGTSNPNLYWYRQAAGRGLQLLFYSVGIGQISSEVPQNLSASRPQDRQFILSSKKLLLSDSGFYLCACQGAIGYTFGSGTRLTVV.

This clonotype was counted ten times or more. The rearrangement links TRBV4-1 to TRBJ2-7; D is ambiguous. The CDR3 is made up of 13 amino acids. V gave up 4 bases and J gave up 2 bases, with 9 bases separating them. CDR1 and CDR2 from the germline V gene are MGHRA and YSYEKL. This CDR3 reads CASSRGPTYEQYF. The CDR3 DNA sequence: TGCGCCAGCAGCCGAGGACCGACCTACGAGCAGTACTTC.

This clonotype has at least ten counts. This sequence joins TRBV7-9 and TRBJ1-4, with no clear D. Trimming took 5 bases from V and 13 from J, leaving 14 bases between them. This CDR3 is 12 amino acids long. Germline CDR1 SEHNR, CDR2 FQNEAQ (reference sequence). The CDR3 region is CASSPSEIRLFF. The CDR3 region has the DNA TGTGCCAGCAGCCCGAGCGAAATAAGACTGTTTTTT.

Of note for this clonotype: The junction does not match germline at one end; this may be a read error. The chain is built from TRBV5-4 and TRBJ1-5; D gene unclear. The germline gives CDR1 SGHNT, CDR2 YYREEE (reference sequence). The CDR3 runs to 12 residues. The CDR3 loop reads CASILIGQPQHF. In DNA, the CDR3 is TGTGCCAGCATCTTGATTGGCCAGCCCCAGCATTTT.

The rearrangement joins TRBV7-9 to TRBJ2-3, with D perhaps matching TRBD1 or TRBD2 (7 bases each). V gave up 5 bases and J gave up 2 bases, with 14 bases separating them. The V gene's germline CDR1 is SEHNR and CDR2 FQNEAQ (reference sequence). The CDR3 covers 15 residues. DNA of the CDR3: TGTGCCAGCAGCCATACAGGGGACTACACAGATACGCAGTATTTT. It yields the protein CASSHTGDYTDTQYF.

This clonotype was counted at least ten times. This sequence joins TRBV7-9 and TRBJ2-7; D ambiguous. The germline V gene encodes CDR1 SEHNR and CDR2 FQNEAQ (reference sequence). The CDR3 has 15 amino acids. Trimming took off 1 base at V and 4 bases at J, with 14 bases between the two ends. CDR3 sequence: CASSLGVSIGYEQYF. CDR3 bases: TGTGCCAGCAGCTTAGGAGTAAGCATCGGGTACGAGCAGTACTTC.